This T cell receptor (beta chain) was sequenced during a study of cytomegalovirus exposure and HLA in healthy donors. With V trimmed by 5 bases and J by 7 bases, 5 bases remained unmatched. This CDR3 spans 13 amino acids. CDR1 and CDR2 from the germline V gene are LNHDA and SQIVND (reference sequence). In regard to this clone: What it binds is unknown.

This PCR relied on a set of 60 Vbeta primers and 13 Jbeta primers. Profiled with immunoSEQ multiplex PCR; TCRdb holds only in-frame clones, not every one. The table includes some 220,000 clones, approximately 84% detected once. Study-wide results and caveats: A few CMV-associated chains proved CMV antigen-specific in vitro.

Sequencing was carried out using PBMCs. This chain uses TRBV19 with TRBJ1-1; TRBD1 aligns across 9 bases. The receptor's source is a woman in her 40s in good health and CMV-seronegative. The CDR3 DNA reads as TGTGCCAGTAGTGCGACAGGGGGAAGTGAAGCTTTCTTT. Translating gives CASSATGGSEAFF. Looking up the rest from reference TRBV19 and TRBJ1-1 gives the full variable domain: DGGITQSPKYLFRKEGQNVTLSCEQNLNHDAMYWYRQDPGQGLRLIYYSQIVNDFQKGDIAEGYSVSREKKESFPLTVTSAQKNPTAFYLCASSATGGSEAFFGQGTRLTVV.